Included here is one T cell receptor (beta chain) sequence, with context. CDR3 length equals 15 residues. Trimming pared 5 bases from V and 4 bases from J, leaving 17 bases between. Per germline, CDR1 MNHEY and CDR2 SMNVEV (reference sequence). The data were obtained in a study of blood T cell repertoires in COVID-19. The overall study: T cells, B-cell-depleted T cells, or PBMCs supplied cDNA or gDNA.

Produced via immunoSEQ multiplex PCR; TCRdb's table is partial and in-frame only. The repertoire consists of 250,000 to 350,000 clones, with 89% occurring once and the leading ten covering 0.85% to 0.95%. This sequence was found in a woman in her thirties or forties who had recovered from COVID-19. The chain combines TRBV27 with TRBJ1-2; D might be TRBD1 (5 bases). The sequenced material came from peripheral blood. The CDR3 DNA reads TGTGCCAGCAGTCTGCGACAGAACCCTAGCTATGGCTACACCTTC. Translated: CASSLRQNPSYGYTF.